The 5 T cell receptor beta chains reported below all come from one sample, sequenced in a study of T cells after somatic rescue of genetic block. Profiling relied on immunoSEQ multiplex PCR, and the TCRdb table lists in-frame clones only, not all of them. The sample consists of 65,000 to 70,000 clones, about 92% of them appearing once. The sequencing input was peripheral blood mononuclear cells (PBMCs). Receptor source: a man aged 35 to 55.

This chain joins TRBV28 and TRBJ1-2, with 8 bases that match TRBD1. CDR1 and CDR2 (germline): MDHEN, SYDVKM. J gave up 8 bases and V 6 bases, and 8 bases lay outside the gene matches. This CDR3 is built from 13 residues. CDR3 loop: CASSTTGTGGYTF. CDR3 nucleotide sequence: TGTGCCAGCAGCACGACAGGGACAGGCGGCTACACCTTC.

This chain joins TRBV7-9 and TRBJ2-3; 8 bases are shared with TRBD2. Germline CDR1 SEHNR, CDR2 FQNEAQ (reference sequence). The CDR3 is 16 residues long. The V segment lost 7 bases and the J segment 9 bases; nucleotides outside the gene matches: 18. Here the CDR3 DNA reads TGTGCCAGCACCATAAGAGGTCGGGAGGGTGCGGGGACGCAGTATTTT. It yields the protein CASTIRGREGAGTQYF.

The CDR3 spells CASSLGTGNTEAFF. CDR3 bases: TGTGCCAGCAGCTTAGGGACGGGGAACACTGAAGCTTTCTTT. The chain joins TRBV7-9 to TRBJ1-1; D gene unclear. The germline gives CDR1 SEHNR, CDR2 FQNEAQ (reference sequence). This CDR3 spans 14 amino acids. V dropped 1 base and J dropped 1 base, with 7 bases sitting between them. The complete variable domain, with remaining parts taken from reference TRBV7-9 and TRBJ1-1, reads DTGVSQNPRHKITKRGQNVTFRCDPISEHNRLYWYRQTLGQGPEFLTYFQNEAQLEKSRLLSDRFSAERPKGSFSTLEIQRTEQGDSAMYLCASSLGTGNTEAFFGQGTRLTVV.

The chain joins TRBV10-1 to TRBJ2-7, with 14 bases fitting TRBD2. The trim removed 5 bases at V and 6 bases at J, leaving 9 bases unmatched. This CDR3 comprises 16 residues. CDR1 is WNHNN and CDR2 is SYGVQD in the germline V gene (reference sequence). Here the CDR3 reads CASSKGLAGVQGEQYF. DNA for the CDR3: TGCGCCAGCAGTAAGGGACTAGCGGGGGTCCAAGGCGAGCAGTACTTC.

This clone has a single count. V and J are TRBV5-1 and TRBJ2-2, with D possibly matching TRBD2 (6 bases). From germline, CDR1 is SGHRS and CDR2 YFSETQ. The CDR3 contains 15 residues. The ends were cut back, 2 bases at V and 3 bases at J, with 11 bases in the middle. As DNA, the CDR3 is TGCGCCAGCAGCTTCGACGGGGGAGACACCGGGGAGCTGTTTTTT. It encodes CASSFDGGDTGELFF.